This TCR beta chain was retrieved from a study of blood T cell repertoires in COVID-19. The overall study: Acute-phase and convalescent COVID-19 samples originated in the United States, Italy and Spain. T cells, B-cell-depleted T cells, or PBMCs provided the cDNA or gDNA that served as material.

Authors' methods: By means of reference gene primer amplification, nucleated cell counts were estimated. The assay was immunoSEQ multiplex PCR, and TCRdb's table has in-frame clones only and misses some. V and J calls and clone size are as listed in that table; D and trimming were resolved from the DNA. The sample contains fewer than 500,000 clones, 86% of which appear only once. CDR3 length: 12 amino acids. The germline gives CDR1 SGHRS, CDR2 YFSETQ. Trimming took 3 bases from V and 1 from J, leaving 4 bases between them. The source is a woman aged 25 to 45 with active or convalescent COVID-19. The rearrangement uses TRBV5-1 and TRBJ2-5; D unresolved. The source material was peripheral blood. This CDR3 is CASSYSQETQYF. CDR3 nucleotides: TGCGCCAGCAGCTACTCCCAAGAGACCCAGTACTTC.